This T cell receptor (beta chain) was recorded in a study of T-cell reconstitution after alpha-beta-depleted transplantation in children. The sample holds a few counts of this clonotype. At one boundary the junction diverges from the germline segment, which might be a read error. Unique molecular identifiers were incorporated into the prepared TCRbeta library. TCRdb recomputed calls from the PCR reads with MiXCR, one row per CDR3 protein. The table includes some 490,000 distinct CDR3 sequences, under 15% detected once. The CDR3 has 19 amino acids. The genes are TRBV12-3 or TRBV12-4 and TRBJ1-5, with D hard to call. The sample in question was PBMCs from the stem cell graft donor, obtained from the stem cell graft. The clonotype was recovered from a human donor who donated a stem cell graft to a child with combined immunodeficiency. CDR3 protein: CTSSPGPQIGGYSNQPQHF. The DNA of the CDR3 is TGTACCAGCAGTCCCGGCCCCCAGATCGGCGGCTATAGCAATCAGCCCCAGCATTTT.